This T cell receptor (beta chain) was profiled in a study of CD8 T cells in ankylosing spondylitis. Using its own MiXCR run on the 5' RACE reads, TCRdb lists one record per CDR3 protein. The table lists some 200,000 distinct CDR3 sequences, 18% of them singletons. CDR1 is GTSNPN, CDR2 SVGIG, per germline (reference sequence). This CDR3 comprises 14 residues. V was cut by 3 bases and J by 0 bases, with 11 bases left in between. The sample holds a few counts of this clonotype. Antigen unknown. Overall study results and limits: From matched ankylosing spondylitis synovial fluid, disease-linked clones were reportedly recovered at significantly enriched levels.

This receptor was obtained from a male donor aged 10-29 years with ankylosing spondylitis or in good health (not recorded which). J is TRBJ1-1 and V is TRBV30; possible D gene TRBD1, 6 bases. Sequencing was done on a sample of blood, either unsorted or a sorted T cell fraction (not recorded which). CDR3 DNA sequence: TGTGCCTGGAGGGTGGACAGCATGAACACTGAAGCTTTCTTT. Protein: CAWRVDSMNTEAFF.